The 19 T cell receptor beta chains presented below share a single source sample, sequenced in a study of radiation and T cells in renal cell carcinoma. The time point denotes: baseline pretreatment blood. This sample's treatment: 15 Gy SBRT to primary tumor, nephrectomy 4 weeks later. The repertoire was sequenced with immunoSEQ multiplex PCR; TCRdb's copy has only in-frame clones and lacks some. The data hold 110,000 to 150,000 clones, with nearly 90% observed a single time. The specimen was blood, collected from a patient whose treatment included radiotherapy and nephrectomy. Receptors were obtained from a woman between 45 and 65 years old with renal cell carcinoma.

The gene calls are TRBV19 and TRBJ2-7; D unclear. Germline CDR1 is LNHDA and CDR2 is SQIVND (reference sequence). The CDR3 loop spans 13 amino acids. V was pared by 2 bases and J by 3 bases, with 8 bases between. The CDR3, as DNA: TGTGCCAGTAGTATATCCCTAGGCTACGAGCAGTACTTC. This gives the protein CASSISLGYEQYF.

This clone was seen only a few times. This chain links TRBV18 with TRBJ2-1; no clear D gene. The ends were cut back, 3 bases at V and 12 bases at J, with 15 bases in the middle. Germline assignment: CDR1 KGHSH and CDR2 LQKENI. The CDR3 runs 13 residues. The CDR3 sequence: CASSPGIRERQFF. Here the CDR3 DNA reads TGTGCCAGCTCACCGGGCATCCGAGAGAGGCAGTTCTTC.

This clone has only a few counts. The genes are TRBV2 and TRBJ2-1; D might be TRBD2 (6 bases). Trimming took off 5 bases at V and 10 bases at J, with 12 bases between the two ends. Germline CDR1 SNHLY, CDR2 FYNNEI. CDR3 length: 12 amino acids. CDR3 in amino acids: CASSWMAGEQFF. CDR3 nucleotide sequence: TGTGCCAGCAGTTGGATGGCGGGGGAGCAGTTCTTC.

The V and J genes are TRBV7-9 and TRBJ2-7; perhaps TRBD1 as D (6 bases). The CDR3 is 14 residues long. Germline assignment: CDR1 SEHNR and CDR2 FQNEAQ (reference sequence). V lost 6 bases to trimming and J lost 1 base, with 13 bases between them. CDR3 region: CASRAQGLSYEQYF. CDR3 DNA sequence: TGTGCCAGCAGAGCCCAGGGGCTTTCCTACGAGCAGTACTTC.

This sequence joins TRBV5-1 and TRBJ1-1, with 7 bases that match TRBD1. Germline V gene data show CDR1 as SGHRS and CDR2 as YFSETQ. Germline trimming cut 3 bases from V and 4 bases from J; bases unmatched to any gene: 6. The CDR3 extends over 14 amino acids. The CDR3 region has the DNA TGCGCCAGCAGCTCGTCACAGGGGAGCACTGAAGCTTTCTTT. Protein product: CASSSSQGSTEAFF.

The chain is built from TRBV7-8 and TRBJ1-4; D may be TRBD1 (5 bases). Between the trimmed V and J ends, which lost 2 bases and 5 bases, there was a span of 12 bases. From germline, CDR1 is SGHVS and CDR2 FQNEAQ. There are 15 residues in the CDR3. CDR3 in DNA: TGTGCCAGCAGCTTAAACAGGCAACCAAATGAAAAACTGTTTTTT. It translates to CASSLNRQPNEKLFF.

The chain carries TRBV25-1 and TRBJ2-5; D is unresolved. V lost 0 bases to trimming and J lost 2 bases, with 7 bases between them. Germline V lookup: CDR1 MGHDK, CDR2 SYGVNS. CDR3 length: 14 amino acids. The CDR3 spells CASSEYSGQETQYF. The CDR3 DNA sequence: TGTGCCAGCAGTGAATACAGTGGGCAAGAGACCCAGTACTTC.

The chain uses TRBV18 and TRBJ1-4; no clear D gene. Trimming cost V 4 bases and J 3 bases, with 9 bases left between them. From germline, CDR1 is KGHSH and CDR2 LQKENI. The CDR3 has 14 residues. The CDR3 region is CASSLGLPNEKLFF. CDR3 sequence (DNA): TGTGCCAGCTCACTAGGGCTGCCTAATGAAAAACTGTTTTTT.

The chain is built from TRBV29-1 and TRBJ1-4; D remains unclear. The CDR3 contains 11 residues. V was cut by 0 bases and J by 8 bases, with 4 bases left in between. Germline CDR1 is SQVTM and CDR2 is ANQGSEA. CDR3 in DNA: TGCAGCGTTGAAGAATGGGAAAAACTGTTTTTT. Amino acid sequence: CSVEEWEKLFF.

V and J are TRBV15 and TRBJ1-5; D is undetermined. Germline CDR1 reads LNHNV; CDR2 reads YYDKDF (reference sequence). This CDR3 has 14 amino acids. Trimming removed 1 base at V and 2 bases at J, with 6 bases between. DNA of the CDR3: TGTGCCACCAGCAGAGTGAGGGGCAATCAGCCCCAGCATTTT. Its protein product is CATSRVRGNQPQHF.

A word on this clone: At one end the junction does not follow the germline gene, possibly because of a read error. The genes are TRBV29-1 and TRBJ1-1, with D maybe TRBD1 (5 bases). CDR3 length equals 15 residues. Germline V gives CDR1 SQVTM, CDR2 ANQGSEA. The CDR3 region has the DNA TGCAGCGTTGCAACCGACCAGGGCGTCGCCCCTGAGGCTTTCTTT. This gives the protein CSVATDQGVAPEAFF. Full variable domain (remainder filled in from reference TRBV29-1 and TRBJ1-1): SAVISQKPSRDICQRGTSLTIQCQVDSQVTMMFWYRQQPGQSLTLIATANQGSEATYESGFVIDKFPISRPNLTFSTLTVSNMSPEDSSIYLCSVATDQGVAPEAFFGQGTRLTVV.

The CDR3 sequence is CASSHATGVGYTF. The DNA of the CDR3 is TGTGCCAGCAGCCATGCTACAGGGGTTGGCTACACCTTC. This sequence joins TRBV4-2 and TRBJ1-2; 7 bases are a match to TRBD1. Germline loops: CDR1 LGHNA, CDR2 YNFKEQ. The junction had 5 bases not matched to a gene; V was cut back by 3 bases and J by 7 bases. The CDR3 length is 13 residues.

The chain recombines TRBV5-1 with TRBJ2-2, with a tentative D call TRBD1 (5 bases). The length of the CDR3 is 15 residues. Germline CDR1 SGHRS, CDR2 YFSETQ. V was pared by 1 base and J by 0 bases, with 7 bases between. The CDR3 reads CASSLRGANTGELFF. CDR3 nucleotide sequence: TGCGCCAGCAGCTTGAGGGGCGCGAACACCGGGGAGCTGTTTTTT.

V usage is TRBV2 and J usage is TRBJ1-6; 9 bases are a match to TRBD1. The germline V gene encodes CDR1 SNHLY and CDR2 FYNNEI. The CDR3 runs 16 residues. V lost 6 bases and J lost 7; bases outside the gene matches: 10. Here the CDR3 DNA reads TGTGCCAGCAGACCACTTGCCGGGACAGGGAATTCACCCCTCCACTTT. Its translation: CASRPLAGTGNSPLHF.

With regard to this clone: This sample also contains other DNA sequences that code for the same CDR3. The rearrangement links TRBV7-8 to TRBJ1-1; D not certain. Germline loops: CDR1 SGHVS, CDR2 FQNEAQ. CDR3 size: 13 residues. The V end lost 5 bases, the J end lost 1 base, and 8 bases lay between the germline ends. CDR3 in DNA: TGTGCCAGCAGCCGAACACGGAACACTGAAGCTTTCTTT. Its translation is CASSRTRNTEAFF.

The rearrangement links TRBV6-1 to TRBJ2-7; D might be TRBD1 or TRBD2, each matching 5 bases. Between the trimmed V and J ends, which lost 4 bases and 2 bases, there was a span of 12 bases. Germline loops: CDR1 MNHNS, CDR2 SASEGT. This CDR3 is 14 amino acids long. CDR3 nucleotide sequence: TGTGCCAGCAGTGGACAGTCGGGGACCTACGAGCAGTACTTC. It yields the protein CASSGQSGTYEQYF.

The chain links TRBV6-5 to TRBJ1-2, with TRBD1 matching over 7 bases. This CDR3 comprises 13 residues. Germline V lookup: CDR1 MNHEY, CDR2 SVGAGI. The junction had 5 bases not matched to a gene; V was cut back by 6 bases and J by 4 bases. The CDR3 spells CASSPGQAYGYTF. Here the CDR3 DNA reads TGTGCCAGCAGCCCAGGACAGGCCTATGGCTACACCTTC.

This chain uses TRBV14 with TRBJ1-4; D remains unclear. Trimming took off 0 bases at V and 7 bases at J, with 9 bases between the two ends. This CDR3 comprises 14 residues. Germline assignment: CDR1 SGHDN and CDR2 FVKESK. CDR3 bases: TGTGCCAGCAGCCAAGATGGTAACGGTGAAAAACTGTTTTTT. Translated, it gives CASSQDGNGEKLFF. The full variable domain, rest sourced from reference TRBV14 and TRBJ1-4, is EAGVTQFPSHSVIEKGQTVTLRCDPISGHDNLYWYRRVMGKEIKFLLHFVKESKQDESGMPNNRFLAERTGGTYSTLKVQPAELEDSGVYFCASSQDGNGEKLFFGSGTQLSVL.

The rearrangement links TRBV29-1 to TRBJ1-4; TRBD1 matches at 7 bases. The CDR3 extends over 13 amino acids. The V and J ends lost 7 bases and 3 bases, in that order; junction bases with no gene match: 5. Looked up from germline, CDR1 is SQVTM and CDR2 is ANQGSEA. CDR3 protein: CSGTQGANEKLFF. CDR3 DNA: TGCAGCGGCACTCAGGGGGCTAATGAAAAACTGTTTTTT.